This T cell receptor beta chain was recorded in a study of T cell changes during pregnancy in multiple sclerosis. CDR1 MNHNS and CDR2 SASEGT come from the germline V gene. The CDR3 is 13 amino acids. V shed 7 bases and J shed 5 bases, with 15 bases lying between them. TCRdb's copy holds only in-frame clones and misses some; the assay was immunoSEQ multiplex PCR. Among roughly 47,000 clones listed, 80% to 90% were seen once. The rearrangement joins TRBV6-1 to TRBJ2-7; D possibly corresponds to TRBD1 (6 bases). The material was CD8+ T cells from peripheral blood mononuclear cells, obtained in the second trimester of pregnancy. This clonotype was obtained from a female donor with multiple sclerosis, enrolled in a pregnancy study. CDR3 nucleotides: TGTGCCAGCACCTCAGGGGAGTCCGACGAGCAGTACTTC. Protein product: CASTSGESDEQYF.